Listed below are T cell receptor beta chains from one sample, sequenced in a study of spatial heterogeneity in lung cancer. TCRdb passed the 5' RACE reads through MiXCR, listing each CDR3 protein once. Of 25,000 or so distinct CDR3 sequences detected, roughly 5.4% appear once; the ten largest clones hold 20% to 30%. Here the sequenced sample was PBMCs, taken at follow-up. These receptors were collected from a female donor with early-stage non-small cell lung cancer. Both conserved end residues are part of each CDR3. The order of the fields is V gene, D gene, clone size, J gene, CDR3 DNA, CDR3 protein. The D gene is left open where the match is weak. Clone sizes are given selectively: once, few, many, or a class where the clone is expanded.

>TRBV20-1|.|many|TRBJ2-5
TGCAGTGCTCACAGGAACCAAGAGACCCAGTACTTC
CSAHRNQETQYF
>TRBV12-3/TRBV12-4|.|many|TRBJ1-3
TGTGCCAGCAGTCTAGGGGATCTGGGTAGTGGAAACACCATATATTTT
CASSLGDLGSGNTIYF
>TRBV7-8|.|.|TRBJ2-5
TGTGCCAGCAGCTTAGGGATGATAGGGGCCCACGAAGAGACCCAGTACTTC
CASSLGMIGAHEETQYF
>TRBV7-2|TRBD1|many|TRBJ1-6
TGTGCCAGCAGCTTACGACAGGGGGCTAATTCACCCCTCCACTTT
CASSLRQGANSPLHF
>TRBV3-1|TRBD1|many|TRBJ1-6
TGTGCCAGCAGCCAGGGACAGGTCACTTCACCCCTCCACTTT
CASSQGQVTSPLHF
>TRBV6-5|TRBD1|few|TRBJ2-4
TGTGCCAGCAGGCCGGGACAGGGGGCGTTTGTATCCAAAAACATTCAGTACTTC
CASRPGQGAFVSKNIQYF
>TRBV19|.|many|TRBJ2-7
TGTGCCAGTAGGACCGGGACATTGCTGGGGGAGCAGTACTTC
CASRTGTLLGEQYF
>TRBV9|TRBD2|many|TRBJ2-2
TGTGCCAGCAGCGCTAGCGGGGGGAACACCGGGGAGCTGTTTTTT
CASSASGGNTGELFF
>TRBV19|.|many|TRBJ1-5
TGTGCCAGTAGTATTAATTGGGGTCAGCCCCAGCATTTT
CASSINWGQPQHF
>TRBV29-1|.|many|TRBJ1-2
TGCAGCGCCCCGCGGGGGGCGAATGGCTACACCTTC
CSAPRGANGYTF
>TRBV28|.|many|TRBJ1-3
TGTGCCAGCAGGGTAGGGCAGGGAACGGACACCATATATTTT
CASRVGQGTDTIYF
>TRBV15|TRBD1|few|TRBJ1-5
TGTGCCACCAGCAAACAGGGGTCCAATCAGCCCCAGCATTTT
CATSKQGSNQPQHF
>TRBV9|TRBD2|few|TRBJ2-1
TGTGCCAGCAGCGTATTCGGCGCTAGCGGGGGTAATGAGCAGTTCTTC
CASSVFGASGGNEQFF
>TRBV20-1|TRBD2|many|TRBJ2-7
TGCAGTGCTAGCGGCCCGGGGGGCTCCTACGAGCAGTACTTC
CSASGPGGSYEQYF
>TRBV5-1|.|many|TRBJ2-1
TGCGCCAGCAGCTTGGGGGTAGCCCCCGGCAATGAGCAGTTCTTC
CASSLGVAPGNEQFF
>TRBV3-1|.|many|TRBJ1-2
TGTGCCAGCAGCCAAGGGACGATGGGTGGCTACACCTTC
CASSQGTMGGYTF